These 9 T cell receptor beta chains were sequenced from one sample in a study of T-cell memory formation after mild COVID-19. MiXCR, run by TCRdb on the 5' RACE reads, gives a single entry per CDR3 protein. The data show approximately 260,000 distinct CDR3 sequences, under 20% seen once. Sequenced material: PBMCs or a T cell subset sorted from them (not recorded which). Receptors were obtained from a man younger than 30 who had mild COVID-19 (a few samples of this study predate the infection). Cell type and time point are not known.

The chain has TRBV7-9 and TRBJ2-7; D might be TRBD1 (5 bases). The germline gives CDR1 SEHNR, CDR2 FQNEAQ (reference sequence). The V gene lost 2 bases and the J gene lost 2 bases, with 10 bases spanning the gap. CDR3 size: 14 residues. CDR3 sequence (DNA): TGTGCCAGCAGCTTAATAGGGGATACCTACGAGCAGTACTTC. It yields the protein CASSLIGDTYEQYF.

In DNA form, the CDR3 reads TGTGCCAGCAGCTTACTACAGTTTCAGTACTTC. Translating gives CASSLLQFQYF. The chain joins TRBV7-2 to TRBJ2-5; no clear D. Trimming took 2 bases from V and 11 from J, leaving 9 bases between them. The CDR3 is 11 residues long. Germline V gene lookup returns CDR1 SGHTA and CDR2 FQGNSA.

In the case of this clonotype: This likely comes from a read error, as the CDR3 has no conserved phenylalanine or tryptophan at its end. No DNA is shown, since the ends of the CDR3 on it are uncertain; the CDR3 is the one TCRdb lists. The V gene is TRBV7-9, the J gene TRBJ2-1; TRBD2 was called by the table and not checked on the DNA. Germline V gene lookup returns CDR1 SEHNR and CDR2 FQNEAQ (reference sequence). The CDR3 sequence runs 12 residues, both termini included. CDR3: CASSEPDEGPAV.

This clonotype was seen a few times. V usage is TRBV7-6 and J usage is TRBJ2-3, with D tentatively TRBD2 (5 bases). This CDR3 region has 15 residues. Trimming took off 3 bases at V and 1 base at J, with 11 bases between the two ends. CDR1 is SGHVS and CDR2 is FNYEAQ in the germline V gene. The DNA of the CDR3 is TGTGCCAGCAGCTTCACAGAGGGTGGCACAGATACGCAGTATTTT. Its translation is CASSFTEGGTDTQYF.

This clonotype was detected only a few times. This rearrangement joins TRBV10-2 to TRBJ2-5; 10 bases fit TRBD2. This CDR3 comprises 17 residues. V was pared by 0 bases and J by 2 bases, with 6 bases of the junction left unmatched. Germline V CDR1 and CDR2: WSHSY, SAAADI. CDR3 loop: CASSESASGGYQETQYF. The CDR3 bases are TGCGCCAGCAGTGAGTCGGCTAGCGGGGGATATCAAGAGACCCAGTACTTC.

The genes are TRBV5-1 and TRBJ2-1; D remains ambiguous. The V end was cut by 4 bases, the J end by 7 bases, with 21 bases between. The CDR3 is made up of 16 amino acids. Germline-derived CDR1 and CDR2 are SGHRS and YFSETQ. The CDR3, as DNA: TGCGCCAGCAGCAACTATAGAGCTCGGGTGGGAAATGAGCAGTTCTTC. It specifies CASSNYRARVGNEQFF.

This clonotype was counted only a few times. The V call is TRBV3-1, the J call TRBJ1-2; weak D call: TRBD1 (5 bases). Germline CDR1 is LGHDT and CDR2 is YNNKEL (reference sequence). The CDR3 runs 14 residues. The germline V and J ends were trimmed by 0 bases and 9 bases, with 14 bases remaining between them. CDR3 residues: CASSQEGTVLRYTF. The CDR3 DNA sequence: TGTGCCAGCAGCCAAGAAGGGACGGTACTTCGCTACACCTTC.

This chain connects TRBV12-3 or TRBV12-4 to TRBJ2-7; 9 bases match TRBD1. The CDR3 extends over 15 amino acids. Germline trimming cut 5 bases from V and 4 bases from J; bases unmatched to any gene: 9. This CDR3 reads CASSPVGQGPYEQYF. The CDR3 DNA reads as TGTGCCAGCAGTCCCGTCGGACAGGGGCCGTACGAGCAGTACTTC.

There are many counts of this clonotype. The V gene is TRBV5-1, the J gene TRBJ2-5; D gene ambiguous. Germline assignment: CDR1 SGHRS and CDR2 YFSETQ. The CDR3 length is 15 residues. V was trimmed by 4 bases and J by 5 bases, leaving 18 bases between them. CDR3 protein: CASSTRARAGETQYF. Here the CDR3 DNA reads TGCGCCAGCAGCACCCGGGCAAGGGCCGGGGAGACCCAGTACTTC.